These 10 T cell receptor beta chains share one sample of origin, sequenced in a study of cytomegalovirus exposure and HLA in healthy donors (dated by TCRdb to 2017 to 2019). Libraries were built with the immunoSEQ multiplex PCR assay. The multiplex PCR relied on a mix of 60 forward primers for TCR Vbeta segments and 13 reverse primers for TCR Jbeta segments. The table comes from immuneACCESS by way of TCRdb, which keeps in-frame sequences with V and J called. Part of the clones is missing from these tables; in studies checked, under half for an unresolved V gene and the rest for unknown reasons. Present in this sample are around 100,000 clones, less than 85% of which were seen just once. Of the sample, around 19% is held by the ten largest clones. Sample: PBMCs. These receptors came from a woman aged 55-70 years in good health and CMV-seropositive.

The chain combines TRBV4-1 with TRBJ2-7, with TRBD1 as a possible D gene (5 bases). Trimming removed 0 bases from V and 5 bases from J, with 11 bases in between. CDR1 and CDR2 (germline): MGHRA, YSYEKL. The CDR3 is 14 residues long. The CDR3 region is CASSQDFARDEQYF. The CDR3 nucleotides read TGCGCCAGCAGCCAAGATTTTGCCAGGGACGAGCAGTACTTC.

J is TRBJ1-5 and V is TRBV7-8; 7 bases are a match to TRBD1. The germline CDR1 and CDR2 sequences are SGHVS and FQNEAQ. The CDR3 runs to 13 residues. Losses at the gene ends were 5 bases for V and 4 bases for J; bases not matched to a gene: 2. CDR3 sequence reads: CASSPTGNQPQHF. The DNA for the CDR3 is TGTGCCAGCAGCCCGACAGGGAATCAGCCCCAGCATTTT.

The chain combines TRBV5-1 with TRBJ1-3; D might be TRBD1 (5 bases). The length of the CDR3 is 15 residues. The germline CDR1 and CDR2 sequences are SGHRS and YFSETQ. V lost 4 bases and J lost 0, with 11 bases in between. CDR3 nucleotide sequence: TGCGCCAGCAGCAGGGACTTGAGCTCTGGAAACACCATATATTTT. As protein: CASSRDLSSGNTIYF.

The rearrangement joins TRBV9 to TRBJ2-1; 7 bases align to TRBD1. The CDR3 consists of 15 residues. V trimming: 9 bases; J trimming: 2 bases; junction bases outside the gene matches: 11. CDR1 is SGDLS and CDR2 is YYNGEE in the germline V gene. The CDR3 reads CATSQGQSAYNEQFF. The CDR3 bases are TGTGCCACCTCACAGGGACAGTCCGCCTACAATGAGCAGTTCTTC. Looking up the rest from reference TRBV9 and TRBJ2-1 gives the full variable domain: DSGVTQTPKHLITATGQRVTLRCSPRSGDLSVYWYQQSLDQGLQFLIQYYNGEERAKGNILERFSAQQFPDLHSELNLSSLELGDSALYFCATSQGQSAYNEQFFGPGTRLTVL.

This CDR3 is CASSLGTSGSYEQYF. In DNA form, the CDR3 reads TGTGCCAGCAGCTTAGGGACTAGCGGTTCCTACGAGCAGTACTTC. This chain connects TRBV11-3 to TRBJ2-7; 10 bases line up with TRBD2. V trimming: 1 base; J trimming: 1 base; junction bases outside the gene matches: 1. The germline CDR1 and CDR2 sequences are SGHNT and YENEEA. The CDR3 is 15 amino acids.

The chain combines TRBV11-3 with TRBJ2-6; TRBD1 aligns across 9 bases. J lost 2 bases, V lost 5 bases, and 10 bases had no gene match. Germline V CDR1 and CDR2: SGHNT, YENEEA. There are 18 residues in the CDR3. Here the CDR3 DNA reads TGTGCCAGCAGCCCAGGGACAGGGAGATCAACTGGGGCCAACGTCCTGACTTTC. Protein sequence: CASSPGTGRSTGANVLTF.

The chain recombines TRBV2 with TRBJ1-2; TRBD1 agrees at 9 bases. The V gene's germline CDR1 is SNHLY and CDR2 FYNNEI. The length of the CDR3 is 13 residues. After removal of 6 bases from V and 6 bases from J, the junction contained 5 bases not matched to a gene. As DNA, the CDR3 is TGTGCCAGCAGGGTACAGGGGGCAGATGGCTACACCTTC. Protein product: CASRVQGADGYTF.

This sequence joins TRBV7-9 and TRBJ2-7, with D perhaps assigned TRBD1 or TRBD2 (7 bases each). Germline V lookup: CDR1 SEHNR, CDR2 FQNEAQ (reference sequence). This CDR3 spans 14 amino acids. The V end was cut by 6 bases, the J end by 3 bases, with 15 bases between. The CDR3 protein is CASSLQGTNYEQYF. CDR3 nucleotide sequence: TGTGCCAGCAGTTTACAGGGGACTAACTACGAGCAGTACTTC.

The chain recombines TRBV27 with TRBJ2-5; the match to TRBD1 covers 8 bases. Judging by the DNA end, TRBJ2-7 fits better; the J call may be wrong. Per germline, CDR1 MNHEY and CDR2 SMNVEV (reference sequence). The length of the CDR3 is 12 residues. The CDR3 coding sequence is TGTGCCAGCTCGACAGGGGCCTACGAGCAGTACTTC. Residues: CASSTGAYEQYF.

This clone was picked up a small number of times. This chain joins TRBV19 and TRBJ1-5; D call uncertain. The CDR3 runs 13 residues. V shed 4 bases and J shed 5 bases, with 9 bases lying between them. From germline, CDR1 is LNHDA and CDR2 SQIVND (reference sequence). The CDR3, as DNA: TGTGCCAGTAGTACCCCAGGCTATCAGCCCCAGCATTTT. This gives the protein CASSTPGYQPQHF.